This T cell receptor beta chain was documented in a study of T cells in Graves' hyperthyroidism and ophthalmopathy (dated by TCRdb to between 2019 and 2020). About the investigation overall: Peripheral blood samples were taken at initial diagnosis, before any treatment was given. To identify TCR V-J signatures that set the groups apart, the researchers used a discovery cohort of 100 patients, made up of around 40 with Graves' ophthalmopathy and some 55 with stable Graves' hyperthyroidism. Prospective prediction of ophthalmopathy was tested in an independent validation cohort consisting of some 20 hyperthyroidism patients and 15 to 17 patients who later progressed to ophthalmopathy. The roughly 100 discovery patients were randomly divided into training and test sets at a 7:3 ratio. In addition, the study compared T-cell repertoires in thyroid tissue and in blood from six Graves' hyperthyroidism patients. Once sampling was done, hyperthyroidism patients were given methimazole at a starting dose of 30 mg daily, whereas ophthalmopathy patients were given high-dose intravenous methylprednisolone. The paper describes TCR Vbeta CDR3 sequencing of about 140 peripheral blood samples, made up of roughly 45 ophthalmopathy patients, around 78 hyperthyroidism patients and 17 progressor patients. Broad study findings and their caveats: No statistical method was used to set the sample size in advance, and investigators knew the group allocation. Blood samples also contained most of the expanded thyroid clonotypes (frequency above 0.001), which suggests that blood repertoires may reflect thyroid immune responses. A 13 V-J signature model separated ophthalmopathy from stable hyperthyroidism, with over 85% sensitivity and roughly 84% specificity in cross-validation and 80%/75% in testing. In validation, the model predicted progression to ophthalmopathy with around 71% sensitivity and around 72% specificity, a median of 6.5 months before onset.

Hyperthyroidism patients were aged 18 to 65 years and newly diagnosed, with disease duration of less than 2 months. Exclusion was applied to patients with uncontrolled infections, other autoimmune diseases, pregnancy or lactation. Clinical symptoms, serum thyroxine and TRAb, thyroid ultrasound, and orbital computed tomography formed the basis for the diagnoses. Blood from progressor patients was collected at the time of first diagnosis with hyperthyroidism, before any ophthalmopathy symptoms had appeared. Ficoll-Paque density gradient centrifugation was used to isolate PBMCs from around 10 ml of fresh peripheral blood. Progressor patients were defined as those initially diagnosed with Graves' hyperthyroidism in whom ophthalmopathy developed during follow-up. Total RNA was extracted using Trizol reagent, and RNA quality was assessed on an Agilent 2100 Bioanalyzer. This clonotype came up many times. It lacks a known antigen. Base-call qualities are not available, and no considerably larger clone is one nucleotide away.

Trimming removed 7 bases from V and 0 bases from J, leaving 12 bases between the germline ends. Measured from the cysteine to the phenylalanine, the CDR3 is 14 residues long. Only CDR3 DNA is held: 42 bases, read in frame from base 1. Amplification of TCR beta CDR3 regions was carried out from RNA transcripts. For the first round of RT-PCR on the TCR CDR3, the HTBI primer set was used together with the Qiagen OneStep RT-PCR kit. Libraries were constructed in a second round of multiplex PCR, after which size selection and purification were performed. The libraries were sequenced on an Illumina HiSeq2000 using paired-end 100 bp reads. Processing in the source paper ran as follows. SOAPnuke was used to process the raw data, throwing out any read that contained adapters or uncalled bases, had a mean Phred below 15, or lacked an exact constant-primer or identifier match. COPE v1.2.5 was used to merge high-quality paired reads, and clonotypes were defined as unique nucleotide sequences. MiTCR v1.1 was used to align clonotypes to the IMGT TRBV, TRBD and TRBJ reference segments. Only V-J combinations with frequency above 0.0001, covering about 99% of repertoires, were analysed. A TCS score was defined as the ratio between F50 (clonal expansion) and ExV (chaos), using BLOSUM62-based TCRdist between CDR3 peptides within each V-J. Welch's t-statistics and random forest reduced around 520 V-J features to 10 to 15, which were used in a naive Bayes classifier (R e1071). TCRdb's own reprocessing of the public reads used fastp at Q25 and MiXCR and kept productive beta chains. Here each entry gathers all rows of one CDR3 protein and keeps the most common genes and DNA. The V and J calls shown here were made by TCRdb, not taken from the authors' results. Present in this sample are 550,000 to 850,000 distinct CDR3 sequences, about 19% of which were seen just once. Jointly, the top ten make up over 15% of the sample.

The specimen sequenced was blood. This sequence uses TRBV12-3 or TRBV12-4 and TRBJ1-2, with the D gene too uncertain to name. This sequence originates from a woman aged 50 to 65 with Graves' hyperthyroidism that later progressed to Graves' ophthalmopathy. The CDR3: CASTSGVPNYGYTF. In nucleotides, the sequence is TGTGCCAGCACCTCCGGGGTGCCTAACTATGGCTACACCTTC.